Shown below are 6 T cell receptor beta chains from a single sample sequenced in a study of T cell repertoires in cytomegalovirus infection. TCRdb itself ran the reads through MiXCR, one entry per CDR3 protein. The table records approximately 340,000 distinct CDR3 sequences, under 35% of them present only once. Antigen specificity for these receptors is unknown. The sample here was cultured PBMCs, taken from culture after CMV antigen stimulation. Receptors originate from a human donor in good health (CMV status not recorded). Some clones in this sample may be carry-over from other donors' samples.

There are many counts of this clonotype. J is TRBJ2-3 and V is TRBV7-2; TRBD2 might be the D (5 bases). The CDR3 is 15 amino acids. The V gene's germline CDR1 is SGHTA and CDR2 FQGNSA. V gave up 1 base and J gave up 0 bases, with 8 bases separating them. The DNA for the CDR3 is TGTGCCAGCAGCTTAGTTGGCGGGAGCACAGATACGCAGTATTTT. It codes for CASSLVGGSTDTQYF.

This clonotype has more than one count but fewer than ten. The V and J genes are TRBV27 and TRBJ2-1, with 7 bases aligning to TRBD1. Germline V lookup: CDR1 MNHEY, CDR2 SMNVEV (reference sequence). J lost 7 bases, V lost 3 bases, and 15 bases had no gene match. The CDR3 is 17 residues long. The CDR3 is CASSLIHGTASLNEQFF. The CDR3 DNA follows: TGTGCCAGCAGTTTGATTCACGGGACAGCGTCTTTGAATGAGCAGTTCTTC.

The chain couples TRBV10-3 to TRBJ1-1; a possible D gene is TRBD1 (6 bases). The CDR3 sequence is 17 residues long. The ends were cut back, 1 base at V and 5 bases at J, with 20 bases in the middle. CDR1 and CDR2 (germline): ENHRY, SYGVKD. CDR3 in amino acids: CAISELVTGLKETEAFF. The CDR3 DNA follows: TGTGCCATCAGTGAGTTAGTCACAGGGCTTAAGGAAACTGAAGCTTTCTTT.

This clonotype was counted between two and nine times. The rearrangement links TRBV5-5 to TRBJ1-5; maybe TRBD1 (6 bases). Germline loops: CDR1 SGHKS, CDR2 YYEKEE (reference sequence). Trimming cost V 2 bases and J 6 bases, with 12 bases left between them. The CDR3 is 14 residues long. This chain's CDR3 is CASSLTGFGQPQHF. DNA for the CDR3: TGTGCCAGCAGCTTAACAGGGTTCGGTCAGCCCCAGCATTTT.

The chain joins TRBV29-1 to TRBJ2-1, with 9 bases that match TRBD2. The CDR3 consists of 16 residues. From germline, CDR1 is SQVTM and CDR2 ANQGSEA. With V trimmed by 7 bases and J by 1 base, 11 bases remained unmatched. The CDR3 region has the DNA TGCAGCGCCGAAGAGGCGGGAGGGCCGTCCTACAATGAGCAGTTCTTC. Its translation: CSAEEAGGPSYNEQFF.

In this sample, this clonotype turned up many times. The V gene is TRBV7-2, the J gene TRBJ1-5, with 7 bases identical to TRBD1. The ends lost 3 bases at V and 7 bases at J; junction bases unmatched: 3. This CDR3 is 13 amino acids long. Germline values: CDR1 SGHTA, CDR2 FQGNSA. The CDR3 DNA follows: TGTGCCAGCAGCTTGGACAGGCGCCAGCCCCAGCATTTT. As protein: CASSLDRRQPQHF.